This TCR beta chain was captured by sequencing in a study of blood T cells in healthy people across ages. A second PCR, run for roughly 7 to 11 cycles, used a sample-barcoded 5' primer plus a J-beta primer mix. TCRdb analysed the 5' RACE reads with MiXCR anew, one entry per CDR3 protein. This sample yields about 800,000 distinct CDR3 sequences, of which 58% are seen a single time; 20% to 25% belongs to the top ten. The CDR3 sequence is 15 residues long. Germline CDR1 reads LGHNA; CDR2 reads YSLEER. Trimming pared 0 bases from V and 2 bases from J, leaving 11 bases between. The chain has TRBV4-3 and TRBJ2-7; D uncertain. The sample consisted of blood. This TCR was sampled from a man in his thirties or forties in good health. Here the CDR3 reads CASSQEIGTTYEQYF. DNA for the CDR3: TGCGCCAGCAGCCAAGAGATTGGTACAACCTACGAGCAGTACTTC.